This T cell receptor (beta chain) is from a study of shared clonotypes between healthy human individuals. A word on this clone: The antigen remains unidentified.

The length of the CDR3 is 13 residues. The germline V gene has CDR1 SNHLY and CDR2 FYNNEI. Trimming took off 5 bases at V and 3 bases at J, with 11 bases between the two ends. Study results and limitations: With few donors, the genetic and exposure-history diversity represented was limited. Clonotypes which were not shared had lower generation probabilities than clonotypes that all four donors shared.

Measured with immunoSEQ multiplex PCR; TCRdb has only the in-frame clones, and not every one. The table records 850,000 to 1,100,000 clones, roughly 77% of them present only once. The V call is TRBV2, the J call TRBJ2-7; D might be TRBD1 (6 bases). The sequence derives from a man aged 18-30 years in good health. Some clones in this sample may be carry-over from other donors' samples. Sequencing was performed on memory CD4+ T cells from PBMCs. The sample's subset: CD45RA-negative fraction. DNA of the CDR3: TGTGCCAGCAGTTCGGACAGAGTCTACGAGCAGTACTTC. Translation: CASSSDRVYEQYF.